Below, 24 T cell receptor beta chains from the same sample are listed, as sequenced in a study of shared clonotypes between healthy human individuals. Sequencing was performed with immunoSEQ multiplex PCR; in TCRdb, only in-frame clones are kept and a portion is missing. This repertoire shows a few million clones, nearly 97% found once; its top ten account for roughly 0.13%. The sequenced material came from naive CD4+ T cells sorted from blood. Subset: CD45RA+ positively selected. The receptors were gathered from a man aged 18 to 30 in good health.

Notes on this clone: An end of the junction differs from the germline gene, which may be a read error. The rearrangement uses TRBV19 and TRBJ1-5; 7 bases fit TRBD1. This CDR3 has 15 amino acids. Per the germline V gene, CDR1 is LNHDA and CDR2 is SQIVND (reference sequence). CDR3 loop: CASSSSGGFNEPQHF. DNA of the CDR3: TGTGCCAGTAGTTCCTCAGGGGGGTTCAATGAGCCCCAGCATTTT.

With regard to this clone: Other DNA sequences in the same sample also yield this CDR3. The gene calls are TRBV5-5 and TRBJ2-5; D remains ambiguous. The V gene's germline CDR1 is SGHKS and CDR2 YYEKEE (reference sequence). The CDR3 extends over 11 amino acids. The V and J ends lost 0 bases and 5 bases respectively, with 2 bases between them. The CDR3 is CASSLAETQYF. As DNA, the CDR3 is TGTGCCAGCAGCTTGGCCGAGACCCAGTACTTC.

The chain links TRBV5-6 to TRBJ1-1; no definite D call. Trimming took off 1 base at V and 4 bases at J, with 11 bases between the two ends. Germline assignment: CDR1 SGHDT and CDR2 YYEEEE. The CDR3 runs to 14 residues. DNA for the CDR3: TGTGCCAGCAGCTTGCCGGCGGGGAGCACTGAAGCTTTCTTT. It translates to CASSLPAGSTEAFF. Together with reference TRBV5-6 and TRBJ1-1, the CDR3 gives the full variable domain: DAGVTQSPTHLIKTRGQQVTLRCSPKSGHDTVSWYQQALGQGPQFIFQYYEEEERQRGNFPDRFSGHQFPNYSSELNVNALLLGDSALYLCASSLPAGSTEAFFGQGTRLTVV.

Note on this clone: Other nucleotide sequences from this sample produce the same CDR3. The rearrangement uses TRBV29-1 and TRBJ2-3; D might be TRBD2 (7 bases). CDR3 size: 13 residues. The germline V gene encodes CDR1 SQVTM and CDR2 ANQGSEA. Trimming took 2 bases from V and 3 from J, leaving 9 bases between them. CDR3 residues: CSVERGGTDTQYF. As DNA, the CDR3 is TGCAGCGTTGAAAGGGGGGGGACAGATACGCAGTATTTT.

This chain uses TRBV15 with TRBJ1-2; 7 positions match TRBD1. The CDR3 is 15 residues long. Germline CDR1 reads LNHNV; CDR2 reads YYDKDF (reference sequence). V lost 1 base and J lost 7; bases outside the gene matches: 9. CDR3 nucleotides: TGTGCCACCAGCAGAGGACAGGGTCCCACGGGTGGCTACACCTTC. Protein sequence: CATSRGQGPTGGYTF.

V and J are TRBV6-5 and TRBJ2-2; D not resolved. The CDR3 spans 15 residues. Germline loops: CDR1 MNHEY, CDR2 SVGAGI. Trimming left V 2 bases short and J 6 bases short, with 13 bases between. The DNA of the CDR3 is TGTGCCAGCAGTTACGGTCTCTCGGTCTCCGGGGAGCTGTTTTTT. It encodes CASSYGLSVSGELFF.

J is TRBJ1-5 and V is TRBV27, with 7 nucleotides matching TRBD1. Germline V lookup: CDR1 MNHEY, CDR2 SMNVEV (reference sequence). The CDR3 has 14 amino acids. J was trimmed by 6 bases and V by 5 bases; bases with no gene match: 7. CDR3 in DNA: TGTGCCAGCAGTCCTTTACAGGGGACTCAGCCCCAGCATTTT. Encoded protein: CASSPLQGTQPQHF.

This chain connects TRBV6-5 to TRBJ1-5, with unresolved D. The CDR3 covers 14 residues. Germline V gene sequence: CDR1 MNHEY, CDR2 SVGAGI. Trimming pared 6 bases from V and 2 bases from J, leaving 11 bases between. The CDR3 reads CASSPTPRNQPQHF. The CDR3 region has the DNA TGTGCCAGCAGCCCTACACCCCGCAATCAGCCCCAGCATTTT.

The genes are TRBV6-5 and TRBJ2-1, with D perhaps TRBD1 or TRBD2 (5 bases each). Trimming left V 0 bases short and J 0 bases short, with 9 bases between. Germline loops: CDR1 MNHEY, CDR2 SVGAGI. The CDR3 runs 16 residues. CDR3 nucleotides: TGTGCCAGCAGTTACTCCTGGGACCCCTCCTACAATGAGCAGTTCTTC. As protein: CASSYSWDPSYNEQFF.

The chain has TRBV4-3 and TRBJ2-7; D might be TRBD1 or TRBD2, each matching 5 bases. Germline values: CDR1 LGHNA, CDR2 YSLEER. V was pared by 1 base and J by 6 bases, with 10 bases between. The CDR3 length is 13 residues. The CDR3 sequence: CASSQVFGAEQYF. As DNA, the CDR3 is TGCGCCAGCAGCCAAGTTTTCGGGGCCGAGCAGTACTTC.

V usage is TRBV28 and J usage is TRBJ2-7; no definite D call. Germline V gene sequence: CDR1 MDHEN, CDR2 SYDVKM. This CDR3 region has 12 residues. The ends were cut back, 6 bases at V and 2 bases at J, with 8 bases in the middle. The CDR3 sequence is CASSPVTYEQYF. The CDR3 bases are TGTGCCAGCAGCCCCGTAACCTACGAGCAGTACTTC.

This clone came up once. The chain is built from TRBV18 and TRBJ2-1; D remains ambiguous. The ends were cut back, 4 bases at V and 4 bases at J, with 11 bases in the middle. Germline CDR1 and CDR2: KGHSH and LQKENI. The CDR3 has 14 amino acids. The CDR3, as DNA: TGTGCCAGCTCACGGTCCGGTGTTTACAATGAGCAGTTCTTC. This gives the protein CASSRSGVYNEQFF.

The chain joins TRBV6-5 to TRBJ1-1; no firm D call. CDR1 is MNHEY and CDR2 is SVGAGI in the germline V gene. The V gene lost 5 bases and the J gene lost 3 bases, with 4 bases spanning the gap. This CDR3 has 11 amino acids. CDR3 loop: CASSGDTEAFF. CDR3 coding DNA: TGTGCCAGCAGTGGCGACACTGAAGCTTTCTTT.

This clone has only one observation. The chain joins TRBV5-4 to TRBJ2-7; maybe TRBD1 (6 bases). From germline, CDR1 is SGHNT and CDR2 YYREEE (reference sequence). Trimming pared 4 bases from V and 5 bases from J, leaving 16 bases between. The CDR3 sequence is 14 residues long. CDR3: CASSHKTGSNEQYF. CDR3 in DNA: TGTGCCAGCAGCCATAAGACAGGCTCAAACGAGCAGTACTTC. The full variable domain, completed using reference TRBV5-4 and TRBJ2-7, is ETGVTQSPTHLIKTRGQQVTLRCSSQSGHNTVSWYQQALGQGPQFIFQYYREEENGRGNFPPRFSGLQFPNYSSELNVNALELDDSALYLCASSHKTGSNEQYFGPGTRLTVT.

The gene calls are TRBV19 and TRBJ1-5; 10 positions match TRBD1. V lost 6 bases and J lost 5; bases outside the gene matches: 10. From germline, CDR1 is LNHDA and CDR2 SQIVND (reference sequence). The CDR3 length is 16 residues. For the CDR3, the DNA is TGTGCCAGTAGGGGAAGGACAGGGGGTACCGATCAGCCCCAGCATTTT. This encodes CASRGRTGGTDQPQHF.

As to this clone: Mismatch with germline at one junction end may stem from a read error. The gene calls are TRBV29-1 and TRBJ2-3; D is perhaps TRBD2 (5 bases). The germline gives CDR1 SQVTM, CDR2 ANQGSEA. This CDR3 spans 13 amino acids. CDR3 sequence (DNA): TGCAGCGTGGAAGGGTCACGGGGTAGGACGCAGTATTTT. Translation gives CSVEGSRGRTQYF.

This chain connects TRBV6-6 to TRBJ1-5; 10 nucleotides align to TRBD1. The V and J ends lost 5 bases and 6 bases, in that order; junction bases with no gene match: 4. Germline CDR1 and CDR2: MNHNY and SVGAGI (reference sequence). The CDR3 consists of 14 residues. DNA for the CDR3: TGTGCCAGCAGTCAGGGACAGGGGAGTCAGCCCCAGCATTTT. It translates to CASSQGQGSQPQHF.

Turning to this clone: The same CDR3 also results from other DNA sequences found in this sample. The chain is built from TRBV2 and TRBJ1-4; D gene ambiguous. Per germline, CDR1 SNHLY and CDR2 FYNNEI. The CDR3 runs 13 residues. With 4 bases removed from V and 4 bases from J, the gap between germline ends came to 7 bases. CDR3 amino acids: CASSVGLNEKLFF. The CDR3 DNA reads TGTGCCAGCAGTGTGGGTCTTAATGAAAAACTGTTTTTT. Full variable domain (remainder filled in from reference TRBV2 and TRBJ1-4): EPEVTQTPSHQVTQMGQEVILRCVPISNHLYFYWYRQILGQKVEFLVSFYNNEISEKSEIFDDQFSVERPDGSNFTLKIRSTKLEDSAMYFCASSVGLNEKLFFGSGTQLSVL.

The chain combines TRBV2 with TRBJ1-2; D might be TRBD1 (6 bases). Trimming left V 11 bases short and J 2 bases short, with 15 bases between. This CDR3 is 13 amino acids long. CDR1 and CDR2 from the germline V gene are SNHLY and FYNNEI. The CDR3, as DNA: TGTGCCGTTGGGGGGGCAGGCAACTATGGCTACACCTTC. Translated, it gives CAVGGAGNYGYTF.

This chain uses TRBV6-1 with TRBJ2-7; unclear D gene. V was trimmed by 0 bases and J by 7 bases, leaving 19 bases between them. There are 16 residues in the CDR3. Per germline, CDR1 MNHNS and CDR2 SASEGT. DNA for the CDR3: TGTGCCAGCAGTGAAGCGGCGGAAGGCAGGTGGAAGGAGCAGTACTTC. Protein product: CASSEAAEGRWKEQYF.

The chain is built from TRBV5-1 and TRBJ2-4, with 7 positions matching TRBD2. There are 21 residues in the CDR3. J lost 0 bases, V lost 0 bases, and 18 bases had no gene match. Per germline, CDR1 SGHRS and CDR2 YFSETQ. CDR3 in DNA: TGCGCCAGCAGCTTGGCCCGGCTGTCGCCTAGCGGAACTCTAGCCAAAAACATTCAGTACTTC. Its protein product is CASSLARLSPSGTLAKNIQYF.

The J gene is TRBJ1-5, the V gene TRBV7-6; TRBD1 matches at 7 bases. From germline, CDR1 is SGHVS and CDR2 FNYEAQ. This CDR3 has 14 residues. The V gene end was trimmed by 5 bases and the J gene end by 5 bases; junction bases not matched to a gene: 6. The CDR3 DNA sequence: TGTGCCAGCAGCCCCGGGACAGACTATCAGCCCCAGCATTTT. Amino acids: CASSPGTDYQPQHF.

The rearrangement uses TRBV9 and TRBJ2-1; TRBD2 matches at 7 bases. Per the germline V gene, CDR1 is SGDLS and CDR2 is YYNGEE. This CDR3 is 16 amino acids long. Trimming at V came to 3 bases and at J to 4 bases, leaving 10 bases not matched to a gene. The chain's CDR3 is CASSALPGLHYNEQFF. CDR3 in DNA: TGTGCCAGCAGCGCGTTACCGGGACTACATTACAATGAGCAGTTCTTC.

V gene TRBV7-8 combines with J gene TRBJ1-3; maybe TRBD1 (5 bases). This CDR3 is built from 16 residues. From germline, CDR1 is SGHVS and CDR2 FQNEAQ. Between the trimmed V and J ends, which lost 1 base and 2 bases, there was a span of 12 bases. The CDR3 DNA follows: TGTGCCAGCAGCTTAGGCGCGGGACTTGCTGGAAACACCATATATTTT. This encodes CASSLGAGLAGNTIYF.